The 18 T cell receptor beta chains below come from one sample, sequenced in a study of control samples from healthy donors and cancer patients. The repertoire was sequenced with immunoSEQ multiplex PCR; TCRdb's copy has only in-frame clones and lacks some. This table has over 150,000 clones, 90% appearing once. The sample taken for sequencing was blood. These receptors all come from a woman between 50 and 59 years old in good health.

The chain uses TRBV19 and TRBJ1-1, with D tentatively TRBD1 (5 bases). Trimming left V 7 bases short and J 6 bases short, with 21 bases between. There are 15 residues in the CDR3. The germline gives CDR1 LNHDA, CDR2 SQIVND (reference sequence). CDR3 sequence: CASTNSFQRGAEAFF. In DNA form, the CDR3 reads TGTGCCAGTACCAATAGTTTTCAGCGGGGGGCTGAAGCTTTCTTT.

The chain carries TRBV5-6 and TRBJ2-1, with D possibly TRBD1 on 7 matching bases. V lost 4 bases and J lost 11, with 16 bases in between. The CDR3 extends over 13 amino acids. Germline values: CDR1 SGHDT, CDR2 YYEEEE. The CDR3 protein is CASSPGGTAQQFF. The CDR3 region has the DNA TGTGCCAGCAGCCCCGGCGGGACAGCCCAGCAGTTCTTC. Combining the CDR3 with reference TRBV5-6 and TRBJ2-1 gives the whole variable domain DAGVTQSPTHLIKTRGQQVTLRCSPKSGHDTVSWYQQALGQGPQFIFQYYEEEERQRGNFPDRFSGHQFPNYSSELNVNALLLGDSALYLCASSPGGTAQQFFGPGTRLTVL.

The table lists this clone with a count of one. Within the sample, other DNA sequences also encode this same CDR3. The chain uses TRBV12-5 and TRBJ2-2; 7 bases match TRBD1. Trimming took 5 bases from V and 4 from J; bases not matched to a gene: 4. The CDR3 consists of 14 residues. The germline gives CDR1 LGHNT, CDR2 FRNRAP. The CDR3 DNA is TGTGCTAGTGGTCAGGGGGTCGGCACCGGGGAGCTGTTTTTT. Encoded protein: CASGQGVGTGELFF.

The CDR3 reads CAWTAAVSYEQYF. The CDR3 nucleotides are TGTGCCTGGACCGCCGCGGTGTCCTACGAGCAGTACTTC. The rearrangement links TRBV30 to TRBJ2-7; unclear D gene. This CDR3 spans 13 amino acids. Per germline, CDR1 GTSNPN and CDR2 SVGIG (reference sequence). Trimming cost V 4 bases and J 1 base, with 11 bases left between them. The full variable domain, with the rest looked up from reference TRBV30 and TRBJ2-7, is SQTIHQWPATLVQPVGSPLSLECTVEGTSNPNLYWYRQAAGRGLQLLFYSVGIGQISSEVPQNLSASRPQDRQFILSSKKLLLSDSGFYLCAWTAAVSYEQYFGPGTRLTVT.

The V and J genes are TRBV12-3 or TRBV12-4 and TRBJ2-7, with 7 bases that match TRBD2. After removal of 8 bases from V and 6 bases from J, the junction contained 10 bases not matched to a gene. The CDR3 totals 13 residues. CDR3: CASSLGEGREQYF. For the CDR3, the DNA is TGTGCCAGCTCCTTAGGGGAGGGGCGCGAGCAGTACTTC.

The chain joins TRBV4-3 to TRBJ1-6, with TRBD1 as a possible D gene (5 bases). CDR1 LGHNA and CDR2 YSLEER come from the germline V gene. This CDR3 comprises 18 residues. Trimming took off 4 bases at V and 0 bases at J, with 16 bases between the two ends. CDR3 in amino acids: CASSRGRAGSSYNSPLHF. CDR3 bases: TGCGCCAGCAGCCGGGGAAGAGCAGGGAGCTCCTATAATTCACCCCTCCACTTT.

This sequence joins TRBV5-1 and TRBJ2-1; D gene unclear. Per the germline V gene, CDR1 is SGHRS and CDR2 is YFSETQ. This CDR3 region has 15 residues. The V gene lost 3 bases and the J gene lost 0 bases, with 10 bases spanning the gap. The CDR3 DNA reads TGCGCCAGCAGCTCCGATGTCGGCTCCTACAATGAGCAGTTCTTC. Translating gives CASSSDVGSYNEQFF.

The chain couples TRBV3-1 (or the pseudogene TRBV3-2) to TRBJ2-2; 9 bases are shared with TRBD2. This CDR3 has 15 residues. In germline, CDR1 is LGHDT, CDR2 YNNKEL (reference sequence). Trimming at V came to 4 bases and at J to 4 bases, leaving 4 bases not matched to a gene. The CDR3 sequence is CASSLSSGTTGELFF. DNA of the CDR3: TGTGCCAGCAGCCTATCTAGCGGGACCACCGGGGAGCTGTTTTTT.

This chain links TRBV5-1 with TRBJ1-3; D is undetermined. Looked up from germline, CDR1 is SGHRS and CDR2 is YFSETQ. V gave up 4 bases and J gave up 0 bases, with 11 bases separating them. The CDR3 contains 15 residues. CDR3 sequence reads: CASSRGSSSGNTIYF. DNA for the CDR3: TGCGCCAGCAGCCGTGGTTCCTCCTCTGGAAACACCATATATTTT.

The genes are TRBV3-1 (or the pseudogene TRBV3-2) and TRBJ2-5, with unresolved D. CDR3 length: 16 residues. V lost 4 bases and J lost 1, with 16 bases in between. Germline assignment: CDR1 LGHDT and CDR2 YNNKEL (reference sequence). The CDR3 DNA is TGTGCCAGCAGCCCATTTAATCCGGGTCCCCAAGAGACCCAGTACTTC. This encodes CASSPFNPGPQETQYF.

V and J are TRBV9 and TRBJ2-3, with 7 bases identical to TRBD2. The V segment lost 0 bases and the J segment 8 bases; nucleotides outside the gene matches: 9. The germline CDR1 and CDR2 sequences are SGDLS and YYNGEE. This CDR3 has 15 residues. Here the CDR3 reads CASSVAPGRSGTQYF. The CDR3 DNA reads as TGTGCCAGCAGCGTAGCACCCGGGAGGTCAGGTACGCAGTATTTT.

The chain joins TRBV18 to TRBJ1-2; a possible D gene is TRBD1 (6 bases). This CDR3 has 16 residues. Deletions cut 4 bases from V and 7 bases from J, with 22 bases between. Per the germline V gene, CDR1 is KGHSH and CDR2 is LQKENI. CDR3 nucleotides: TGTGCCAGCTCACAGTTGGAGGGATCGGGGGCGCGTGGCTACACCTTC. It yields the protein CASSQLEGSGARGYTF. Looking up the rest from reference TRBV18 and TRBJ1-2 gives the full variable domain: NAGVMQNPRHLVRRRGQEARLRCSPMKGHSHVYWYRQLPEEGLKFMVYLQKENIIDESGMPKERFSAEFPKEGPSILRIQQVVRGDSAAYFCASSQLEGSGARGYTFGSGTRLTVV.

J is TRBJ2-1 and V is TRBV19; D gene ambiguous. The CDR3 totals 13 residues. Germline V gene data show CDR1 as LNHDA and CDR2 as SQIVND (reference sequence). V was trimmed by 6 bases and J by 1 base, leaving 7 bases between them. The CDR3 reads CASRHMSYNEQFF. In DNA form, the CDR3 reads TGTGCCAGTAGACATATGTCCTACAATGAGCAGTTCTTC.

This clone was counted once. The rearrangement uses TRBV7-9 and TRBJ1-2, with D unclear. Germline-derived CDR1 and CDR2 are SEHNR and FQNEAQ (reference sequence). V was trimmed by 1 base and J by 3 bases, leaving 12 bases between them. The CDR3 runs 15 residues. The CDR3 nucleotides are TGTGCCAGCAGCTTAGTCAGGAGAGGGTACTATGGCTACACCTTC. This encodes CASSLVRRGYYGYTF.

V is TRBV4-3 and J is TRBJ1-6, with D maybe TRBD1 (6 bases). V was pared by 2 bases and J by 5 bases, with 16 bases between. This CDR3 is built from 17 residues. The germline V gene has CDR1 LGHNA and CDR2 YSLEER. For the CDR3, the DNA is TGCGCCAGCAGCCAACCTGCAGGACAGAACAATAATTCACCCCTCCACTTT. It yields the protein CASSQPAGQNNNSPLHF.

This rearrangement joins TRBV11-3 to TRBJ2-1; TRBD2 aligns across 8 bases. V shed 6 bases and J 8 bases; nucleotides not matched to a gene: 15. The germline gives CDR1 SGHNT, CDR2 YENEEA. The CDR3 has 16 amino acids. The CDR3 loop reads CASRFPGLGACDEQFF. CDR3 bases: TGTGCCAGCAGATTTCCGGGACTAGGGGCTTGTGATGAGCAGTTCTTC.

J is TRBJ2-5 and V is TRBV28; 7 bases are shared with TRBD2. Trimming took 9 bases from V and 2 from J; bases not matched to a gene: 3. The CDR3 totals 12 residues. CDR1 MDHEN and CDR2 SYDVKM come from the germline V gene. CDR3 bases: TGTGCCAGTTCGGGGGGACAAGAGACCCAGTACTTC. It specifies CASSGGQETQYF.

The V gene is TRBV27, the J gene TRBJ1-4; 7 bases map to TRBD1. This CDR3 has 13 residues. The trim removed 3 bases at V and 8 bases at J, leaving 3 bases unmatched. In germline, CDR1 is MNHEY, CDR2 SMNVEV (reference sequence). This CDR3 reads CASSFRGQEKLFF. The DNA for the CDR3 is TGTGCCAGCAGTTTTAGGGGGCAGGAAAAACTGTTTTTT.